Listed below are T cell receptor beta chains from one sample, sequenced in a study of blood T cell repertoires in COVID-19. The data were produced by immunoSEQ multiplex PCR, yet TCRdb's version contains in-frame clones alone and is incomplete. The table includes tens of thousands of clones, 65% to 90% detected once. What was sequenced was peripheral blood. The receptors come from a human donor in a cohort sampled during active COVID-19. Each CDR3 is given with its conserved first and last residue. The D gene is left open where the match is weak. The size entry is marked missing in some rows and otherwise reads once, few, many or a size class.

CDR3nt,CDR3aa,j_gene,abundance,v_gene,d_gene
TGTGCCAGCTCACCGGGGAGGGGGAATGAAAAACTGTTTTTT,CASSPGRGNEKLFF,TRBJ1-4,NA,TRBV18,NA
TGTGCCAGCAGCCAGTGGGGGACAGGGAACTATGGCTACACCTTC,CASSQWGTGNYGYTF,TRBJ1-2,few,TRBV3-1/TRBV3-2,TRBD1
TGTGCCAGCAGCGTAGCTACGTGGAGCGGTGATACGCAGTATTTT,CASSVATWSGDTQYF,TRBJ2-3,NA,TRBV9,NA
TGTGCCAGCAGCCCCGGGACAGTCGCCTACGAGCAGTACTTC,CASSPGTVAYEQYF,TRBJ2-7,NA,TRBV7-9,TRBD1
TGTGCCAGCAGTGACAGGGGTTTCGATGAGCAGTTCTTC,CASSDRGFDEQFF,TRBJ2-1,NA,TRBV6-4,NA
TGTGCCAGCAGCTTGGTAGCGGGGAGCTCCTACGAGCAGTACTTC,CASSLVAGSSYEQYF,TRBJ2-7,once,TRBV5-4,TRBD2
TGTGCCAGCGGCTACAGGGCCTTGCCCGAGCAGTACTTC,CASGYRALPEQYF,TRBJ2-7,NA,TRBV11-2,NA
TGTGCCAGCAGCTTAGCGGCAGGGGGGTTGACTGAAGCTTTCTTT,CASSLAAGGLTEAFF,TRBJ1-1,NA,TRBV7-8,TRBD1
TGTGCCAGCAGCTCGAGGAGCTCCTACGAGCAGTACTTC,CASSSRSSYEQYF,TRBJ2-7,NA,TRBV7-9,NA
TGTGCCAGCAGTAGTACCGGGACAGGGGTGCGGATTCAGTACTTC,CASSSTGTGVRIQYF,TRBJ2-4,NA,TRBV4-2,TRBD1
TGTGCCAGCAATCGGGGAGGCACAGATACGCAGTATTTT,CASNRGGTDTQYF,TRBJ2-3,NA,TRBV7-9,NA
TGTGCCAGCAGCCGAACAGGGGGCTCCTACGAGCAGTACTTC,CASSRTGGSYEQYF,TRBJ2-7,NA,TRBV6-2/TRBV6-3,TRBD1
TGTGCCAGCAGTGGACTAGCGGTACTCACAGATACGCAGTATTTT,CASSGLAVLTDTQYF,TRBJ2-3,NA,TRBV6-2/TRBV6-3,TRBD2
TGTGCCAGCAGTTACCTGTATGGCTACACCTTC,CASSYLYGYTF,TRBJ1-2,NA,TRBV6-2/TRBV6-3,NA
TGTGCTTGGGACAGGGGGCTGAGCGAGCAGTACTTC,CAWDRGLSEQYF,TRBJ2-7,NA,TRBV7-9,TRBD1
TGCGCCAGCAGCTTGGAGGACTACGCTGGCAATGAGCAGTTCTTC,CASSLEDYAGNEQFF,TRBJ2-1,few,TRBV5-1,NA
TGTGCCAGCTCTCAACAGGGGGCAGACGAGCAGTTCTTC,CASSQQGADEQFF,TRBJ2-1,NA,TRBV18,TRBD1
TGTGCCAGCAGCTTACTAGCGGAGGCCTTAGAGCAGTTCTTC,CASSLLAEALEQFF,TRBJ2-1,NA,TRBV7-9,TRBD2
TGTGCCAGCACCCTCTTTAAAGGAAACAGGGCGACGGAGACCCAGTACTTC,CASTLFKGNRATETQYF,TRBJ2-5,NA,TRBV7-9,NA
TGTGCCAGCAGTAAAGGGGCAGACCTTAATAGCAATCAGCCCCAGCATTTT,CASSKGADLNSNQPQHF,TRBJ1-5,NA,TRBV6-2/TRBV6-3,NA
TGTGCCAGCAGCCGCGGGCCTTATAATTCACCCCTCCACTTT,CASSRGPYNSPLHF,TRBJ1-6,NA,TRBV7-9,NA
TGTGCCAGCAGTCCCCGGACAGGGCGGGGCTACACCTTC,CASSPRTGRGYTF,TRBJ1-2,NA,TRBV27,TRBD1
TGTGCCAGCTCACCAACAGGGGTGAGTTCCTACAATGAGCAGTTCTTC,CASSPTGVSSYNEQFF,TRBJ2-1,NA,TRBV18,TRBD1
TGTGCCAGTAGTCCCGCCGGGACGGGAGGGGAAAAACTGTTTTTT,CASSPAGTGGEKLFF,TRBJ1-4,NA,TRBV19,NA
TGCAGCGCCTCCCGACAGGCCGTCTCTGGAAACACCATATATTTT,CSASRQAVSGNTIYF,TRBJ1-3,NA,TRBV29-1,NA
TGTGCCAGCTCACCACGACAGCCCGATTTGAACACTGAAGCTTTCTTT,CASSPRQPDLNTEAFF,TRBJ1-1,NA,TRBV18,NA
TGTGCCAGCAGCACCGGGTACAGCGGCTACGAGCAGTACTTC,CASSTGYSGYEQYF,TRBJ2-7,NA,TRBV6-4,NA
TGTGCCAGCAGCCCGACAGGGACCTACAATGAGCAGTTCTTC,CASSPTGTYNEQFF,TRBJ2-1,NA,TRBV6-2/TRBV6-3,TRBD1